This T cell receptor (beta chain) came from a study of cytomegalovirus exposure and HLA in healthy donors. Broader study findings: In an earlier analysis, about 87% or about 30%: the productive usage of most TCR beta V segments.

The PCR used 60 Vbeta and 13 Jbeta primers. The protocol was immunoSEQ multiplex PCR, while the TCRdb copy is restricted to in-frame clones and leaves out a portion. The sample shows under 70,000 clones, around 63% of them seen only once. Germline V lookup: CDR1 ENHRY, CDR2 SYGVKD. V trimming: 3 bases; J trimming: 4 bases; junction bases outside the gene matches: 4. The CDR3 has 14 residues. A note on this clone: What it binds is unknown.

This TCR derives from a woman aged 25 to 39 in good health and CMV-seronegative. Sequencing was done on a sample of PBMCs. The J gene is TRBJ2-3, the V gene TRBV10-3, with 7 bases aligning to TRBD1. CDR3 sequence: CAISEATGSDTQYF. In nucleotides, the CDR3 is TGTGCCATCAGTGAAGCGACAGGGTCAGATACGCAGTATTTT.